The clone carrying this T cell receptor (beta chain) has a single count. The sample belongs to a study of T cells in Graves' hyperthyroidism and ophthalmopathy. Amplification of TCR beta CDR3 regions was performed using RNA transcripts as template. First-round RT-PCR of the TCR CDR3 relied on the HTBI primer set. Each CDR3 protein gets one entry after TCRdb re-called the multiplex PCR reads with MiXCR. The table has about 570,000 distinct CDR3 sequences, 46% seen once. CDR3 length: 14 residues. Germline-derived CDR1 and CDR2 are SNHLY and FYNNEI. Trimming cost V 7 bases and J 11 bases, with 21 bases left between them. Criteria for exclusion of patients were uncontrolled infection, other autoimmune disease, pregnancy or lactation. Thyroid ultrasound, orbital computed tomography, clinical symptoms, and serum thyroxine and TRAb underpinned diagnoses.

This receptor was taken from an adult woman with Graves' disease, either hyperthyroidism or ophthalmopathy (not recorded which). The chain is built from TRBV2 and TRBJ1-5; D ambiguous. The specimen was peripheral blood or thyroid tissue (not recorded which). The CDR3 bases are TGTGCCAGCAATCGAGCGCTACTCCCCGGAACCCAGCATTTT. Its protein is CASNRALLPGTQHF. The full variable domain, rest sourced from reference TRBV2 and TRBJ1-5, is EPEVTQTPSHQVTQMGQEVILRCVPISNHLYFYWYRQILGQKVEFLVSFYNNEISEKSEIFDDQFSVERPDGSNFTLKIRSTKLEDSAMYFCASNRALLPGTQHFGDGTRLSIL.